This T cell receptor beta chain was sequenced for a study of shared clonotypes between healthy human individuals (dated by TCRdb to the early 2020s). General notes on the study: A couple of women and a few men aged 18 to 49 years were included in the cohort. For each donor, CD4 naive and CD4 memory were each given three plates, CD8 naive was given two plates, and CD8 memory was given one plate. Libraries were prepared and TCR repertoires were sequenced by different laboratories using diverse techniques, in order to increase sequencing depth and limit assay-specific biases. Blood TCR repertoires of roughly 5 healthy adults were deeply sequenced to estimate repertoire size and the extent of clonotype sharing between individuals. Each donor's leukapheresis produced roughly between about 0.85 and 10 billion PBMCs.

CDR1 and CDR2 were assigned from the germline V gene (reference sequence) as LNHDA and SQIVND. Trimming at the junction amounts to 3 bases on V and 5 bases on J, and the germline ends lie 13 bases apart. The CDR3 starts with the cysteine, ends with the phenylalanine, and has 14 residues. Solely the CDR3 DNA is kept, with 42 bases framed from the first base. The donors were healthy, HIV-negative adults with no recently reported acute infections or vaccinations. All donors were Caucasian adults living in Nashville, Tennessee, USA. CD4+ T cells were enriched through magnetic negative selection, after which naive cells were positively selected on CD45RA and the remaining negative fraction served as the memory subset. Blood was collected by leukapheresis, and PBMCs were isolated by Ficoll-Histopaque density gradient centrifugation and then cryopreserved in liquid nitrogen vapor phase. Analytical flow cytometry was used to check the purity and quantity of each magnetically sorted T cell population. Genomic DNA was isolated from every sorted fraction and measured by UV absorbance on a Nanodrop 2000c.

Overall results and qualifications from the work: The genetic and exposure-history diversity represented was limited by the small number of donors. Even with the large sequencing depth, rarefaction of the sorted-subset datasets indicated that sequencing was incomplete. Compared with non-shared clonotypes, clonotypes shared by all four sorted-subset donors had higher generation probabilities. Sampling was limited to blood, and TCR repertoires in tissue likely differ from TCR repertoires in blood. Naive subsets generally had larger estimated clonotype richness than memory subsets. About 5% of naive CD4, 3.5% of naive CD8, approximately 2% of memory CD4, and about 0.4% of memory CD8 clonotypes were shared across a few donors. Based on pairwise subsampling, the degree of clonotype sharing among donors was expected to be affected by sequencing depth.

Remarks on this clone: The antigen it recognizes is unknown. Base qualities are not at hand, and no much larger clone is one base apart.

Using the deep immunoSEQ assay, multiplex PCR amplified TCR CDR3 regions from genomic DNA. Extracted genomic DNA from each cell subset was distributed evenly across all wells of several immunoSEQ 96-well plates, and each plate was treated as a replicate. Each replicate PCR for sorted subsets received about 200 ng genomic DNA, equal to about 29,000 T cell genomes. Purified libraries were measured with a Qubit 3.0 fluorometer, size-checked on a Bioanalyzer 2100, and measured again with the KAPA Library Quantification kit. Every immunoSEQ 96-well plate was sequenced on a separate single-read 150-cycle Illumina NextSeq 550 flow cell. The published analysis was carried out like this. Because only junctional sequences without quality scores were contained in the immunoSEQ output, filtering matching that applied to full-length reads could not be performed. To assign V/J genes and CDR3, sequences were annotated against IMGT germline references using PyIR, a Python wrapper for IgBLAST v1.9. Reads were filtered out if the reads had weak V/J assignments (E-value above 1e-6), no CDR3, stop codons, out-of-frame junctions, or ambiguous translated residues. A V3J clonotype was defined by an identical inferred V gene, J gene, and CDR3 amino acid sequence. Percentage overlap between repertoires was computed as shared unique clonotypes divided by the size of the smaller repertoire. RTK rarefaction, the Chao1 estimator, and Recon v2.1 estimates of unobserved clonotypes were used to assess repertoire richness. Generation probabilities for all TCRbeta clonotypes obtained by the gDNA method from a handful of donors were computed using OLGA. The table was pulled from immuneACCESS by TCRdb, which kept in-frame rearrangements only. Such tables lose some clones; where checked, under half of the loss comes from unresolved V genes, and the rest has no known cause. V, J and clone size derive from that table, while D and trimming were established from the DNA sequence. In this sample the table shows under 1,900,000 clones, approximately 98.5% of which occur a single time. The ten largest clones take up approximately 0.4% of the sample.

This receptor was obtained from a man aged 25 to 40 in good health. The chain employs TRBV19 and TRBJ2-5; there is no confident call for the D gene. Sequencing input: naive CD4+ T cells sorted from blood. The meaning of the sample's cell subset or site label: CD45RA+ positively selected. The nucleotide sequence reads TGTGCCAGTAGTATCTCGGACCTCCGGGAGACCCAGTACTTC. It translates to CASSISDLRETQYF.